Given below is one T cell receptor beta chain in context. Its antigen is currently unknown. The CDR3 is made up of 16 amino acids. The germline V gene encodes CDR1 SGHRS and CDR2 YFSETQ. Losses at the gene ends were 4 bases for V and 2 bases for J; bases not matched to a gene: 4. The naive gate required viable CD3+CD4+ or CD3+CD8+ cells with CCR7+CD45RA+CD45RO-CD95-CD27+CD28+ phenotype. Peripheral blood was collected from the related graft donor on the marrow donation day. Clones were sequenced by immunoSEQ multiplex PCR, and TCRdb holds only the in-frame ones, with some missing. The table lists about 16,000 clones, roughly 94% of them singletons. This sample was taken from a study of T cells after posttransplantation cyclophosphamide. General observations from the study: Tissue-infiltrating T cells from skin or gut overlapped little with blood T cells. After PTCy, TRB diversity resembled that of CNI/methotrexate controls. Donor-recipient repertoire similarity was low at 1-2 months, rising over year one.

This clonotype was sampled from a woman aged 45-65 years in good health and a related stem cell transplant donor. The chain employs TRBV5-1 and TRBJ2-1, with 12 bases aligning to TRBD2. Sequenced: naive CD4+ T cells sorted from blood. The CDR3 is CASSLTSGRPYNEQFF. The CDR3, as DNA: TGCGCCAGCAGCCTTACTAGCGGGAGGCCCTACAATGAGCAGTTCTTC. The whole variable domain, remainder taken from reference TRBV5-1 and TRBJ2-1, is KAGVTQTPRYLIKTRGQQVTLSCSPISGHRSVSWYQQTPGQGLQFLFEYFSETQRNKGNFPGRFSGRQFSNSRSEMNVSTLELGDSALYLCASSLTSGRPYNEQFFGPGTRLTVL.